This T cell receptor (beta chain) was recorded in a study of T-cell memory formation after mild COVID-19 (dated by TCRdb to 2020 to 2023). For the wider study: TCR sequence clusters from the two donors were largely donor specific. The cohort was made up of two young adult volunteers, one female and one male, who were previously healthy. In two donors, T-cell clones that expanded and contracted after mild COVID-19 were followed by sequencing TCRalpha and TCRbeta repertoires longitudinally. Findings and caveats that apply to the study as a whole: Some responding clones were detected in pre-infection memory, suggesting pre-existing cross-reactive memory T cells joined the SARS-CoV-2 response. Balanced CD4/CD8 phenotypes were observed for clones contracting from day 15 to 85, whereas a bias towards CD4+ was observed for a second wave of clones expanding from day 15 to 37. The second-wave clones that peaked on day 37 were not confirmed to be SARS-CoV-2 specific. Contracting CD4+ clones turned up mainly in the CM and EM memory subsets, whereas EMRA was where CD8+ clones were enriched. The study covered only a couple of mild cases, and larger cohorts including severe cases with pre-infection samples were considered necessary.

Its CDR3 holds 15 amino acids, cysteine through phenylalanine. The DNA shown is the 45-base CDR3, in frame from base 1. According to the germline V gene (reference sequence), CDR1 reads MNHNY and CDR2 reads SVGAGI. The data were produced on an Illumina NovaSeq 6000. TCRalpha and TCRbeta cDNA libraries were built by 5'RACE with constant-segment primers, adding sample barcodes and unique molecular identifiers. RNA was extracted from every sample with Trizol reagent. Amplification of the libraries took two PCR steps, and the second step added a second sample barcode plus Illumina TruSeq adapters. Sequencing of libraries was performed on an Illumina NovaSeq with 2 x 150 bp paired-end reads. On the study's bioinformatics: The reads were demultiplexed and collapsed into UMI-guided consensus sequences using migec v1.2.7. Using mixcr v2.1.11, UMI consensuses were aligned to TRA and TRB V and J templates and then assembled into clonotypes. Expanded or contracted clonotypes were those called significant by both edgeR and NoisET, with noise models trained on biological replicates. For edgeR calls, a false discovery rate-adjusted p below 0.01 and a log2 fold-change threshold of 1 were applied. As an exploratory analysis of dynamics, PCA with hierarchical clustering was applied to max-normalized trajectories of the 1000 most abundant clonotypes. Separately sequenced CD4+ and CD8+ repertoires were used to assign the CD4 or CD8 phenotype of responding clones. In TCRdb, the public reads were trimmed at Q25 with fastp and aligned with MiXCR, with productive beta chains retained. Duplicate CDR3 protein sequences are folded into a single record with the most common DNA and genes. It is TCRdb's table, rather than the study itself, that gives the V and J calls and clone size. This sample has 350,000 to 500,000 distinct CDR3 sequences in its table, and over 15% of those were observed once. The top ten hold about a fifth of the sample.

PBMCs were isolated by Ficoll-Paque density gradient centrifugation. A remark on this clonotype: What antigen it recognizes has not been identified. Sequence at one end of the junction differs from germline and may be a read error.

The chain couples TRBV6-6 to TRBJ2-4; 14 middle bases align to TRBD2. Sequencing was carried out using PBMCs or a T cell subset sorted from them (not recorded which). This TCR was recovered from a man aged 18 to 30 who had mild COVID-19 (a few samples of this study predate the infection). The sample titles of this study are shuffled in the database, so cell type and time point are left out; the donor was told from shared clones. Read as DNA, the sequence is TGTGCCAGCAGTTCAGGAGCCGGGACTAGCGGGGGCCAACTCTTC. It encodes CASSSGAGTSGGQLF.